This T cell receptor (beta chain) was found in a study of tumor-infiltrating lymphocytes in localized non-small cell lung cancer. Study-level findings and limits: Different pieces of the same tissue were used for each assay.

On this clone: Its antigen remains unknown.

Sequencing used immunoSEQ multiplex PCR; TCRdb keeps in-frame clones, though not all of them. Of 5,500 to 7,000 clones in the sample, 76% were seen once. Germline CDR1 is SNHLY and CDR2 is FYNNEI. The CDR3 sequence is 16 residues long. V lost 2 bases to trimming and J lost 15 bases; unmatched junction nucleotides: 10. Sequencing used lung tumor tissue. This sequence originates from a human donor with non-small cell lung cancer. V usage is TRBV2 and J usage is TRBJ2-1, with 16 bases matching TRBD2. DNA for the CDR3: TGTGCCAGCAGTGAATTTGGGACTAGCGGGGGGGGAGGAGCGTTCTTC. This translates into CASSEFGTSGGGGAFF.